Shown below are 2 T cell receptor beta chains from a single sample sequenced in a study of OX40 agonist ivuxolimab in advanced cancers. Clones were sequenced by immunoSEQ multiplex PCR, and TCRdb holds only the in-frame ones, with some missing. The sample has 60,000 to 75,000 clones, 91% seen once. The sample was CD4+ or CD8+ T cells sorted from blood, taken in a trial of the OX40 agonist ivuxolimab. These receptors were obtained from an adult with an advanced solid tumor such as melanoma, head and neck, liver or kidney cancer.

The rearrangement links TRBV27 to TRBJ2-1; 10 positions agree with TRBD1. The V gene end was trimmed by 7 bases and the J gene end by 7 bases; junction bases not matched to a gene: 7. Germline assignment: CDR1 MNHEY and CDR2 SMNVEV (reference sequence). CDR3 length: 14 residues. The CDR3 region has the DNA TGTGCCAGCACTAGGGGACAGGGGCGGAATGAGCAGTTCTTC. Protein product: CASTRGQGRNEQFF.

CDR3 sequence reads: CASSLEWGRGYTF. DNA of the CDR3: TGCGCCAGCAGCTTGGAATGGGGGAGGGGCTACACCTTC. The chain recombines TRBV5-1 with TRBJ1-2, with D possibly being TRBD1 (5 bases). The CDR3 is 13 amino acids. V lost 0 bases and J lost 8, with 11 bases in between. Germline CDR1 reads SGHRS; CDR2 reads YFSETQ.